This record covers a single T cell receptor beta chain. Its matching antigen is unknown. The record originates from a study of CD8 T cells in ankylosing spondylitis. Findings of the study overall: Within ankylosing spondylitis blood, a TCR beta motif made up of seven or eight highly homologous variants appeared to be characteristic.

TCRdb reprocessed the 5' RACE reads with MiXCR, giving one entry per CDR3 protein. In the table there are approximately 220,000 distinct CDR3 sequences, 18% of which are singletons. Germline CDR1 reads LNHNV; CDR2 reads YYDKDF (reference sequence). The CDR3 consists of 15 residues. Trimming removed 4 bases from V and 1 base from J; junction bases left unmatched: 5. The V and J genes are TRBV15 and TRBJ2-7, with TRBD2 matching over 9 bases. This TCR was recovered from a male donor with ankylosing spondylitis. Material: blood, either unsorted or a sorted T cell fraction (not recorded which). DNA for the CDR3: TGTGCCACCAGCAACGGACTAGCGAAATCCTACGAGCAGTACTTC. Translation gives CATSNGLAKSYEQYF.